This record concerns one T cell receptor (beta chain) sequence. The protocol was immunoSEQ multiplex PCR, while the TCRdb copy is restricted to in-frame clones and leaves out a portion. The table lists 50,000 or so clones, just over 90% of them singletons. The sample originates from a study of T cell changes during pregnancy in multiple sclerosis. Germline V CDR1 and CDR2: LNHDA, SQIVND (reference sequence). There are 15 residues in the CDR3. The V end lost 3 bases, the J end lost 3 bases, and 14 bases lay between the germline ends. The rearrangement uses TRBV19 and TRBJ1-1; perhaps TRBD1 as D (6 bases). This TCR derives from a female donor with multiple sclerosis, enrolled in a pregnancy study. The sequenced sample was CD8+ T cells from peripheral blood mononuclear cells, obtained after pregnancy. The DNA of the CDR3 is TGTGCCAGTAGTATGGATCAGGGGCCCCACACTGAAGCTTTCTTT. Its translation is CASSMDQGPHTEAFF.